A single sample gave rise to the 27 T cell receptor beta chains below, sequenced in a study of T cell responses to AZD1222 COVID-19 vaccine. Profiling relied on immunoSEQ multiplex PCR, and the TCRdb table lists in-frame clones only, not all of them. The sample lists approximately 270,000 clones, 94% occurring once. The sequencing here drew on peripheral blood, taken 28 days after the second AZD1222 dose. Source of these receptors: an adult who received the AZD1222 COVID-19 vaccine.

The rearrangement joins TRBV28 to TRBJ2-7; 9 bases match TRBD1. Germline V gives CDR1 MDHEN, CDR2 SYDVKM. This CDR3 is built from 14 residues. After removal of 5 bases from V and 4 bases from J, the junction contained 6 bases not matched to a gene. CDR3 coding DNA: TGTGCCAGCAGTCGATACAGGGGGCCGTACGAGCAGTACTTC. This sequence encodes CASSRYRGPYEQYF.

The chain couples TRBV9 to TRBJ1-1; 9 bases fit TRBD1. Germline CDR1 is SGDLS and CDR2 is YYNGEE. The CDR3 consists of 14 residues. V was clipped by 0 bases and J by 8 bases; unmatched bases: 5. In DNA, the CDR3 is TGTGCCAGCAGCGTAGGTGGGACAGGGCGCGAAGCTTTCTTT. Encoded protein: CASSVGGTGREAFF. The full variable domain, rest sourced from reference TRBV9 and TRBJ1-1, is DSGVTQTPKHLITATGQRVTLRCSPRSGDLSVYWYQQSLDQGLQFLIQYYNGEERAKGNILERFSAQQFPDLHSELNLSSLELGDSALYFCASSVGGTGREAFFGQGTRLTVV.

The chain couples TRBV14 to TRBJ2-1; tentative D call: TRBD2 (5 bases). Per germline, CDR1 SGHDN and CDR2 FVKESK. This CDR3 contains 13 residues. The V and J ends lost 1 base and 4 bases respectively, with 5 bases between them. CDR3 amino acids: CASSQGLYNEQFF. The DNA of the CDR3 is TGTGCCAGCAGCCAAGGACTATACAATGAGCAGTTCTTC.

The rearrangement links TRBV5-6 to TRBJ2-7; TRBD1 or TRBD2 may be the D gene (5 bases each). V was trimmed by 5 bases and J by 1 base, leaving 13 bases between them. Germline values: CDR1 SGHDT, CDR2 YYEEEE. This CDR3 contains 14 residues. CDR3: CASSYGTPSYEQYF. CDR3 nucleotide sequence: TGTGCCAGCAGTTACGGGACGCCGTCCTACGAGCAGTACTTC.

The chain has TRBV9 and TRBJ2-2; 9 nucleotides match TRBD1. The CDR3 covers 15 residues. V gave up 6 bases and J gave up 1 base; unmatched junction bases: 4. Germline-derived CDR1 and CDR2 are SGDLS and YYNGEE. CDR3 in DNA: TGTGCCAGCACCGCGGGACAGGGGAACACCGGGGAGCTGTTTTTT. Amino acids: CASTAGQGNTGELFF.

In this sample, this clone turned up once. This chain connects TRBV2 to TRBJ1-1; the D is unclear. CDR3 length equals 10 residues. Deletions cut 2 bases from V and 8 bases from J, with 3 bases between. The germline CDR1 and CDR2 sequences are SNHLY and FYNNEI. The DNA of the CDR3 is TGTGCCAGCAGTGAATGGGAAGCTTTCTTT. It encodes CASSEWEAFF.

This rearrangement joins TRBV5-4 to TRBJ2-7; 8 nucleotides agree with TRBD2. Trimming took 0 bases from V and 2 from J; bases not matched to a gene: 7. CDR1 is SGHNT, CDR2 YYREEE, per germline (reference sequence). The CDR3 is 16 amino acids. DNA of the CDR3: TGTGCCAGCAGCTTGGATCTAGGGCGGGGGGCCTACGAGCAGTACTTC. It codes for CASSLDLGRGAYEQYF.

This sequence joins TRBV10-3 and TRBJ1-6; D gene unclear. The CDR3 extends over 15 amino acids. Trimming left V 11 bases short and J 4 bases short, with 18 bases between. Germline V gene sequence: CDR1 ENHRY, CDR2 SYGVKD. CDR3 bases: TGTGCCTCCCGGGCCCATCATCTATATAATTCACCCCTCCACTTT. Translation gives CASRAHHLYNSPLHF.

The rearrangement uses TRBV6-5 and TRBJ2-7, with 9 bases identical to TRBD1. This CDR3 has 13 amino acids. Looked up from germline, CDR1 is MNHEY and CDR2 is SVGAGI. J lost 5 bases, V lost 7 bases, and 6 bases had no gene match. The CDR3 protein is CASTKDRGHEQYF. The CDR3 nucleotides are TGTGCCAGCACCAAGGACAGGGGCCACGAGCAGTACTTC.

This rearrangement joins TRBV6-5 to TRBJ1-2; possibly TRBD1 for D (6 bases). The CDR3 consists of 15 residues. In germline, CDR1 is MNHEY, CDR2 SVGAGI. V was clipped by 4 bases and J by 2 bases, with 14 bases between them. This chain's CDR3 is CASSWTSTGNYGYTF. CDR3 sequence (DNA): TGTGCCAGCAGTTGGACCTCTACAGGGAACTATGGCTACACCTTC.

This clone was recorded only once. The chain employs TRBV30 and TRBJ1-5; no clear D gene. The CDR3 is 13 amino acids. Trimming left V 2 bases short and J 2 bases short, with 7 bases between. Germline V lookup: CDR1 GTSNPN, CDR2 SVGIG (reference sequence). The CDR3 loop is CAWSQLGNQPQHF. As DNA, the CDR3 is TGTGCCTGGAGTCAGTTAGGCAATCAGCCCCAGCATTTT.

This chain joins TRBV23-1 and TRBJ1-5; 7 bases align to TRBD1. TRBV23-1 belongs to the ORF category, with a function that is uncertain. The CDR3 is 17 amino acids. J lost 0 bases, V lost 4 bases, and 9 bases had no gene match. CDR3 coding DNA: TGCGCCAGCAGTCCAGGGGGAGAGGCTTATAGCAATCAGCCCCAGCATTTT. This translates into CASSPGGEAYSNQPQHF.

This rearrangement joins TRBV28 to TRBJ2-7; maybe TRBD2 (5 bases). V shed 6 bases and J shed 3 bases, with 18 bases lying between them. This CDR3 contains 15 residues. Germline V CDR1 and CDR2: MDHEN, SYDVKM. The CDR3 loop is CASSPQSGVGYEQYF. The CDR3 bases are TGTGCCAGCAGCCCCCAGTCCGGGGTGGGCTACGAGCAGTACTTC.

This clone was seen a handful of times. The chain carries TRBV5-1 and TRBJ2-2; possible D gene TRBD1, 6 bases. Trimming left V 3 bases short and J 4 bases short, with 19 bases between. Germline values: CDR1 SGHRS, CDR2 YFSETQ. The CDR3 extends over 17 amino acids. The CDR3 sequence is CASSWQVAGASTGELFF. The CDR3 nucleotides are TGCGCCAGCAGCTGGCAGGTGGCAGGGGCTTCCACCGGGGAGCTGTTTTTT.

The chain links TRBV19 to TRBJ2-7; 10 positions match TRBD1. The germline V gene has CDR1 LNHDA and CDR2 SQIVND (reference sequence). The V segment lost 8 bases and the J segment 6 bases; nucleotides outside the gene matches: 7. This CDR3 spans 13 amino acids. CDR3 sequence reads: CASSPGQGSEQYF. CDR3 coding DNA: TGTGCCAGTTCACCGGGACAGGGGTCCGAGCAGTACTTC.

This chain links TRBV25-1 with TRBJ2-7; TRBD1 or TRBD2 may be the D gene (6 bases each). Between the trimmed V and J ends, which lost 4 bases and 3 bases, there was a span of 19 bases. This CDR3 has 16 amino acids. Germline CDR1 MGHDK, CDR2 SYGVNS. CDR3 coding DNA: TGTGCCAGCAGTGTTTATGAGGGGGGCGCGATCTACGAGCAGTACTTC. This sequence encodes CASSVYEGGAIYEQYF.

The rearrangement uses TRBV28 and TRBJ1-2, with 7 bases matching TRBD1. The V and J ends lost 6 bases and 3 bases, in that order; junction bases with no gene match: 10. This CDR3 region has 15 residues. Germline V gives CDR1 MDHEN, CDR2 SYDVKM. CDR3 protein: CASSLGTGAYYGYTF. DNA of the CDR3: TGTGCCAGCAGCCTGGGTACAGGGGCGTACTATGGCTACACCTTC.

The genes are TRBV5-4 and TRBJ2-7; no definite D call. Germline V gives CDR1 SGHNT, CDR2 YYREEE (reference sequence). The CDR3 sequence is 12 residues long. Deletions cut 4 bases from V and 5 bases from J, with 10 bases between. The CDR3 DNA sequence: TGTGCCAGCAGCCCTCGGTTCAACGAGCAGTACTTC. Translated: CASSPRFNEQYF.

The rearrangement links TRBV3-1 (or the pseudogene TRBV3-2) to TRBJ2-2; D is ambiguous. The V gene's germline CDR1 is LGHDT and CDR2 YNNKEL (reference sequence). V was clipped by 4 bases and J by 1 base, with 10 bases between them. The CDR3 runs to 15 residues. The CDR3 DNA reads TGTGCCAGCAGCCCATTACTCCTGAACACCGGGGAGCTGTTTTTT. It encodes CASSPLLLNTGELFF.

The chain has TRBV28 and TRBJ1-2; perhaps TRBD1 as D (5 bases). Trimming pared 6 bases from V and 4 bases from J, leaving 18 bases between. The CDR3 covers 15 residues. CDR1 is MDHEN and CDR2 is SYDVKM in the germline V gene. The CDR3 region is CASSPLWGRSYGYTF. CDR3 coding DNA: TGTGCCAGCAGCCCCCTGTGGGGCAGATCCTATGGCTACACCTTC.

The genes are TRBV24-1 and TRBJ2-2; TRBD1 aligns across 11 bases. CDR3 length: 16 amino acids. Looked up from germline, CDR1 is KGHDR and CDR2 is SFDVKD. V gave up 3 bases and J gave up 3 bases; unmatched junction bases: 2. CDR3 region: CATSDGGQGDTGELFF. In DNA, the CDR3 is TGTGCCACCAGTGATGGGGGACAGGGGGACACCGGGGAGCTGTTTTTT.

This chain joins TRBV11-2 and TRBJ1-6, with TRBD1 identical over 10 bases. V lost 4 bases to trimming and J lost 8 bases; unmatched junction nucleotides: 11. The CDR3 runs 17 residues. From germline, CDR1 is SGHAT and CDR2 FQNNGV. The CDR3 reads CASSSRGPGQGYSPLHF. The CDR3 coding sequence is TGTGCCAGCAGCTCCCGGGGGCCGGGACAGGGGTATTCACCCCTCCACTTT.

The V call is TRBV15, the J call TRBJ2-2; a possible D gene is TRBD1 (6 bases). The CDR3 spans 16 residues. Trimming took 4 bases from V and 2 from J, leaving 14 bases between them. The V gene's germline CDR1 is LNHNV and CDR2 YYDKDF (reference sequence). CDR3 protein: CATSTPQGKNTGELFF. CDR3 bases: TGTGCCACCAGCACCCCCCAGGGGAAAAACACCGGGGAGCTGTTTTTT.

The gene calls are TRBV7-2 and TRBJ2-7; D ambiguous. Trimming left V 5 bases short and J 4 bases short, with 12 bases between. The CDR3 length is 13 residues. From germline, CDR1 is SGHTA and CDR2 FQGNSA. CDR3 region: CASSPPSKYEQYF. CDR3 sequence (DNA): TGTGCCAGCAGCCCCCCCAGTAAGTACGAGCAGTACTTC. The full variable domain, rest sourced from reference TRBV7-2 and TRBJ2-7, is GAGVSQSPSNKVTEKGKDVELRCDPISGHTALYWYRQSLGQGLEFLIYFQGNSAPDKSGLPSDRFSAERTGGSVSTLTIQRTQQEDSAVYLCASSPPSKYEQYFGPGTRLTVT.

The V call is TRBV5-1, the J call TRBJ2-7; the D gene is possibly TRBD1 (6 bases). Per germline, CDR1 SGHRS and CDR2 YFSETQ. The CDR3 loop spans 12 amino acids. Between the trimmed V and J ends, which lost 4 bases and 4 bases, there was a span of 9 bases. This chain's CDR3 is CASSPGVYEQYF. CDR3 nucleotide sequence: TGCGCCAGCAGCCCAGGGGTATACGAGCAGTACTTC.

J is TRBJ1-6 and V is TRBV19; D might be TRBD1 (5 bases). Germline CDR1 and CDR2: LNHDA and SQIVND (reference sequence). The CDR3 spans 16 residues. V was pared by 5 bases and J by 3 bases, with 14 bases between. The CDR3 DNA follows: TGTGCCAGTAGTCTGGGGACCTCTGGCTATAATTCACCCCTCCACTTT. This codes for CASSLGTSGYNSPLHF.

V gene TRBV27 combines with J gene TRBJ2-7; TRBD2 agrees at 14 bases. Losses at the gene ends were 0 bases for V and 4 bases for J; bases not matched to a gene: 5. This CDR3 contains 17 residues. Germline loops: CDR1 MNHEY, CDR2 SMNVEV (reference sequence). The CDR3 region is CASSLSGLAGALYEQYF. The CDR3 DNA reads TGTGCCAGCAGTTTATCGGGACTAGCGGGGGCCCTATACGAGCAGTACTTC.